These 32 T cell receptor beta chains share one sample of origin, sequenced in a study of blood T cell repertoires in COVID-19. TCRdb's copy holds only in-frame clones and misses some; the assay was immunoSEQ multiplex PCR. Altogether about 130,000 clones are present, approximately 90% being singletons, with the ten largest covering 18%. The specimen sequenced was peripheral blood. The receptors shown here come from a man between 45 and 60 years old with active or convalescent COVID-19.

This sequence joins TRBV5-5 and TRBJ2-5, with D maybe TRBD1 (6 bases). Germline V gene sequence: CDR1 SGHKS, CDR2 YYEKEE (reference sequence). Trimming stripped 7 bases from V and 4 bases from J, with 17 bases between. This CDR3 contains 14 residues. This CDR3 reads CASRTGQSIETQYF. CDR3 in DNA: TGTGCCAGCCGTACAGGACAGAGTATAGAGACCCAGTACTTC.

The rearrangement uses TRBV6-5 and TRBJ1-5; maybe TRBD1 (6 bases). The V end was cut by 5 bases, the J end by 16 bases, with 18 bases between. Per the germline V gene, CDR1 is MNHEY and CDR2 is SVGAGI. The CDR3 loop spans 12 amino acids. In DNA form, the CDR3 reads TGTGCCAGCAGTAAGGACAGCGACCCATCACATTTT. The encoded protein is CASSKDSDPSHF.

This chain joins TRBV30 and TRBJ1-1, with a possible D match to TRBD1 (6 bases). The V end lost 5 bases, the J end lost 2 bases, and 18 bases lay between the germline ends. The length of the CDR3 is 15 residues. Germline loops: CDR1 GTSNPN, CDR2 SVGIG (reference sequence). CDR3 DNA sequence: TGTGCCTGGGCTAGGAAAGAGACAGGTAACACTGAAGCTTTCTTT. This translates into CAWARKETGNTEAFF. The whole variable domain, filled in from reference TRBV30 and TRBJ1-1, reads SQTIHQWPATLVQPVGSPLSLECTVEGTSNPNLYWYRQAAGRGLQLLFYSVGIGQISSEVPQNLSASRPQDRQFILSSKKLLLSDSGFYLCAWARKETGNTEAFFGQGTRLTVV.

The chain joins TRBV13 to TRBJ2-5, with D possibly matching TRBD2 (6 bases). The germline V gene has CDR1 PRHDT and CDR2 FYEKMQ (reference sequence). V lost 5 bases, J lost 5 bases, and 15 bases lay in between. The CDR3 contains 14 residues. The CDR3 here is CASSVGRARETQYF. CDR3 nucleotides: TGTGCCAGCAGCGTCGGGAGAGCTCGCGAGACCCAGTACTTC. Looking up the rest from reference TRBV13 and TRBJ2-5 gives the full variable domain: AAGVIQSPRHLIKEKRETATLKCYPIPRHDTVYWYQQGPGQDPQFLISFYEKMQSDKGSIPDRFSAQQFSDYHSELNMSSLELGDSALYFCASSVGRARETQYFGPGTRLLVL.

The V and J genes are TRBV11-2 and TRBJ1-3, with D uncertain. V dropped 0 bases and J dropped 0 bases, with 9 bases sitting between them. Per germline, CDR1 SGHAT and CDR2 FQNNGV. The CDR3 has 16 amino acids. DNA for the CDR3: TGTGCCAGCAGCTTAGATACTTCCTACTCTGGAAACACCATATATTTT. Translated: CASSLDTSYSGNTIYF.

The rearrangement joins TRBV6-5 to TRBJ2-1; tentatively, D is TRBD1 (6 bases). The germline CDR1 and CDR2 sequences are MNHEY and SVGAGI. The CDR3 contains 13 residues. V lost 2 bases to trimming and J lost 9 bases, with 11 bases between them. This chain's CDR3 is CASSYPPGVEQFF. The CDR3 region has the DNA TGTGCCAGCAGTTACCCCCCAGGGGTTGAGCAGTTCTTC.

This chain uses TRBV18 with TRBJ1-2; a possible D gene is TRBD1 (5 bases). The CDR3 totals 14 residues. Deletions cut 4 bases from V and 2 bases from J, with 11 bases between. The germline V gene has CDR1 KGHSH and CDR2 LQKENI. CDR3 coding DNA: TGTGCCAGCTCACAAGACAGTCACAACTATGGCTACACCTTC. Its translation: CASSQDSHNYGYTF.

The V gene is TRBV18, the J gene TRBJ1-6; the D is unclear. Deletions cut 2 bases from V and 0 bases from J, with 11 bases between. The CDR3 has 17 amino acids. Germline CDR1 and CDR2: KGHSH and LQKENI. The CDR3 DNA reads as TGTGCCAGCTCACCAATCGGTCGGAGCTCCTATAATTCACCCCTCCACTTT. It yields the protein CASSPIGRSSYNSPLHF.

V usage is TRBV2 and J usage is TRBJ1-4; D not certain. V lost 7 bases, J lost 7 bases, and 10 bases lay in between. The length of the CDR3 is 12 residues. Germline values: CDR1 SNHLY, CDR2 FYNNEI. CDR3 DNA sequence: TGTGCCAGCACCCAGAACCGTGAAAAACTGTTTTTT. This gives the protein CASTQNREKLFF.

The chain employs TRBV6-4 and TRBJ2-2, with a possible D match to TRBD1 (5 bases). V was cut by 7 bases and J by 3 bases, with 12 bases left in between. The germline gives CDR1 MRHNA, CDR2 SNTAGT. This CDR3 region has 14 residues. CDR3 sequence (DNA): TGTGCCAGCAAGCAGGACACTGACACCGGGGAGCTGTTTTTT. It is translated as CASKQDTDTGELFF.

The V gene is TRBV30, the J gene TRBJ1-1, with a weak D call TRBD1 (6 bases). V was trimmed by 4 bases and J by 3 bases, leaving 12 bases between them. The length of the CDR3 is 13 residues. Germline lookup yields CDR1 GTSNPN and CDR2 SVGIG (reference sequence). The CDR3 reads CAWKGQIDTEAFF. The CDR3 DNA follows: TGTGCCTGGAAAGGACAGATAGACACTGAAGCTTTCTTT.

This chain joins TRBV28 and TRBJ1-5, with unresolved D. The V gene lost 1 base and the J gene lost 0 bases, with 13 bases spanning the gap. The CDR3 runs to 17 residues. Germline CDR1 MDHEN, CDR2 SYDVKM. CDR3 region: CASSLFPGMGSNQPQHF. In DNA, the CDR3 is TGTGCCAGCAGTTTATTCCCAGGCATGGGTAGCAATCAGCCCCAGCATTTT.

The rearrangement joins TRBV4-3 to TRBJ2-2; 9 bases map to TRBD2. CDR1 is LGHNA, CDR2 YSLEER, per germline. CDR3 length: 16 residues. J gave up 6 bases and V 4 bases, and 9 bases lay outside the gene matches. The CDR3 DNA reads as TGCGCCAGCAGCCGATCGGGGGCTAGCGGGGCCGGGGAGCTGTTTTTT. It specifies CASSRSGASGAGELFF.

This clone appeared a single time. The chain carries TRBV7-9 and TRBJ2-1; D perhaps matches TRBD1 (6 bases). Germline loops: CDR1 SEHNR, CDR2 FQNEAQ (reference sequence). The ends were cut back, 0 bases at V and 4 bases at J, with 13 bases in the middle. The CDR3 contains 16 residues. The CDR3: CASSLADSPRYNEQFF. In DNA, the CDR3 is TGTGCCAGCAGCTTAGCGGACAGCCCCCGATACAATGAGCAGTTCTTC.

This clone occurred once. The chain employs TRBV6-2 or TRBV6-3 and TRBJ2-5; 11 nucleotides match TRBD1. J lost 3 bases, V lost 6 bases, and 12 bases had no gene match. Germline values: CDR1 MNHEY, CDR2 SVGEGT. The CDR3 spans 17 residues. CDR3 DNA sequence: TGTGCCAGCAGCCCTATCGCCGGGACAGGGGGGAAAGAGACCCAGTACTTC. It translates to CASSPIAGTGGKETQYF.

The chain carries TRBV18 and TRBJ1-1, with 7 bases aligning to TRBD1. J was trimmed by 2 bases and V by 4 bases; bases with no gene match: 13. Germline CDR1 KGHSH, CDR2 LQKENI. The CDR3 length is 17 residues. In DNA form, the CDR3 reads TGTGCCAGCTCACTTTTCGACAGGGAGACGCAAAACACTGAAGCTTTCTTT. Amino acids: CASSLFDRETQNTEAFF. Using reference TRBV18 and TRBJ1-1 for the parts outside the CDR3, the full variable domain is NAGVMQNPRHLVRRRGQEARLRCSPMKGHSHVYWYRQLPEEGLKFMVYLQKENIIDESGMPKERFSAEFPKEGPSILRIQQVVRGDSAAYFCASSLFDRETQNTEAFFGQGTRLTVV.

V is TRBV25-1 and J is TRBJ2-7; D possibly corresponds to TRBD2 (5 bases). V shed 3 bases and J shed 0 bases, with 12 bases lying between them. The CDR3 runs 15 residues. Per germline, CDR1 MGHDK and CDR2 SYGVNS. CDR3 loop: CASSDGRGHSYEQYF. In DNA, the CDR3 is TGTGCCAGCAGTGACGGACGGGGTCACTCCTACGAGCAGTACTTC.

The chain employs TRBV6-6 and TRBJ2-5, with D unclear. Trimming removed 2 bases from V and 5 bases from J, with 3 bases in between. CDR1 and CDR2 from the germline V gene are MNHNY and SVGAGI (reference sequence). The CDR3 length is 11 residues. DNA for the CDR3: TGTGCCAGCAGTTACCTGGAGACCCAGTACTTC. Its translation: CASSYLETQYF.

The chain uses TRBV12-5 and TRBJ1-4; TRBD1 aligns across 8 bases. This CDR3 has 15 residues. The V and J ends lost 5 bases and 4 bases, in that order; junction bases with no gene match: 6. The germline V gene encodes CDR1 LGHNT and CDR2 FRNRAP. The chain's CDR3 is CASGPDRVVNEKLFF. CDR3 DNA sequence: TGTGCTAGTGGTCCGGACAGGGTTGTTAATGAAAAACTGTTTTTT.

V and J are TRBV3-1 (or the pseudogene TRBV3-2) and TRBJ2-7, with D unclear. CDR3 length: 17 amino acids. The germline gives CDR1 LGHDT, CDR2 YNNKEL (reference sequence). The ends were cut back, 0 bases at V and 6 bases at J, with 21 bases in the middle. In DNA form, the CDR3 reads TGTGCCAGCAGCCAAGAGGTCTGGCTAGAAAAGTTAGGCGAGCAGTACTTC. Translated: CASSQEVWLEKLGEQYF.

This clone turned up a few times. The genes are TRBV6-5 and TRBJ2-1; TRBD1 matches 7 bases. Per germline, CDR1 MNHEY and CDR2 SVGAGI. This CDR3 has 15 residues. Trimming removed 7 bases from V and 4 bases from J; junction bases left unmatched: 10. The CDR3 coding sequence is TGTGCCAGCAATTGGGACGGGACAGTATACAATGAGCAGTTCTTC. This sequence encodes CASNWDGTVYNEQFF.

J is TRBJ1-6 and V is TRBV4-1, with 10 bases that match TRBD1. Germline V lookup: CDR1 MGHRA, CDR2 YSYEKL. V was pared by 4 bases and J by 9 bases, with 6 bases of the junction left unmatched. This CDR3 has 15 amino acids. Here the CDR3 reads CASSPRDRGISPLHF. CDR3 DNA sequence: TGCGCCAGCAGCCCCCGGGACAGGGGAATTTCACCCCTCCACTTT.

The J gene is TRBJ1-1, the V gene TRBV30; 9 nucleotides align to TRBD1. Trimming removed 5 bases from V and 4 bases from J; junction bases left unmatched: 2. Germline V gene sequence: CDR1 GTSNPN, CDR2 SVGIG (reference sequence). The CDR3 runs 12 residues. CDR3 DNA sequence: TGTGCCTGGGGACAGGGGAGCACTGAAGCTTTCTTT. This encodes CAWGQGSTEAFF.

The chain has TRBV27 and TRBJ2-3, with a weak D call TRBD2 (5 bases). V was clipped by 1 base and J by 1 base, with 9 bases between them. The germline gives CDR1 MNHEY, CDR2 SMNVEV (reference sequence). The CDR3 covers 15 residues. The CDR3 DNA follows: TGTGCCAGCAGTTTATTGAGGGCGCGCACAGATACGCAGTATTTT. Translating gives CASSLLRARTDTQYF.

V is TRBV19 and J is TRBJ2-3; 8 bases fit TRBD1. The CDR3 runs 14 residues. The germline V gene encodes CDR1 LNHDA and CDR2 SQIVND (reference sequence). V shed 10 bases and J 1 base; nucleotides not matched to a gene: 7. Here the CDR3 DNA reads TGTGCCACCGACAGGGGATGGGGCACAGATACGCAGTATTTT. This translates into CATDRGWGTDTQYF.

The J gene is TRBJ1-4, the V gene TRBV6-1, with 7 bases lining up with TRBD1. The V gene end was trimmed by 3 bases and the J gene end by 8 bases; junction bases not matched to a gene: 6. The CDR3 has 14 residues. Germline V gene sequence: CDR1 MNHNS, CDR2 SASEGT. CDR3 amino acids: CASSEAGGLEKLFF. In DNA, the CDR3 is TGTGCCAGCAGTGAGGCAGGGGGGTTGGAAAAACTGTTTTTT.

The chain links TRBV10-3 to TRBJ1-6; D not resolved. Germline V gives CDR1 ENHRY, CDR2 SYGVKD. The CDR3 has 12 residues. V was cut by 3 bases and J by 7 bases, with 4 bases left in between. As DNA, the CDR3 is TGTGCCATCAGTGACAGAAATTCACCCCTCCACTTT. Translating it yields CAISDRNSPLHF.

The genes are TRBV10-3 and TRBJ1-2; TRBD1 aligns across 9 bases. V was pared by 5 bases and J by 0 bases, with 4 bases of the junction left unmatched. The germline CDR1 and CDR2 sequences are ENHRY and SYGVKD. This CDR3 is 15 amino acids long. The CDR3 DNA follows: TGTGCCATCAGTACCGGGACAGGGACTAACTATGGCTACACCTTC. The encoded protein is CAISTGTGTNYGYTF.

This clone was picked up one time. This chain joins TRBV30 and TRBJ1-4; D not certain. Deletions cut 5 bases from V and 7 bases from J, with 14 bases between. The germline gives CDR1 GTSNPN, CDR2 SVGIG (reference sequence). The CDR3 is 13 amino acids. The CDR3 spells CAWDGTGSEKLFF. CDR3 DNA: TGTGCCTGGGACGGTACGGGGAGTGAAAAACTGTTTTTT.

The chain links TRBV2 to TRBJ2-1, with a tentative D call TRBD2 (5 bases). CDR1 and CDR2 (germline): SNHLY, FYNNEI. The V and J ends lost 9 bases and 4 bases respectively, with 10 bases between them. The CDR3 loop spans 12 amino acids. In DNA, the CDR3 is TGTGCCAGGAGGGTTCTTTACAATGAGCAGTTCTTC. Amino acids: CARRVLYNEQFF.

The chain links TRBV10-3 to TRBJ2-5; 7 bases are a match to TRBD1. The length of the CDR3 is 14 residues. CDR1 and CDR2 from the germline V gene are ENHRY and SYGVKD. J gave up 3 bases and V 4 bases, and 5 bases lay outside the gene matches. DNA of the CDR3: TGTGCCATCAGTGTAGGGACAGTAAAAGAGACCCAGTACTTC. Translated: CAISVGTVKETQYF.

The chain is built from TRBV11-2 and TRBJ2-3; a weak D match, TRBD1 (5 bases). Trimming cost V 0 bases and J 2 bases, with 12 bases left between them. The CDR3 has 16 amino acids. Germline CDR1 is SGHAT and CDR2 is FQNNGV. The CDR3 DNA sequence: TGTGCCAGCAGCTTAGACATAGTAGGGGACACAGATACGCAGTATTTT. Amino acids: CASSLDIVGDTDTQYF.